A selection of T cell receptor beta chains follows, all from one sample in a study of spatial heterogeneity in lung cancer. TCRdb analysed the 5' RACE reads with MiXCR anew, one entry per CDR3 protein. The data contain tens of thousands of distinct CDR3 sequences, more than 10% of them seen just once; the ten biggest clones take up under 7.5%. The source was PBMCs, collected at surgery. These TCRs come from a male donor with early-stage non-small cell lung cancer. Both conserved end residues are part of each CDR3. D genes are given only for firm matches. Part of the rows lack a size; the others show once, few, many or a class for expanded clones.

DNA: TGTGCCAGCAGCCTAGGTCTCCAACTGGCGGGAGGGTCAGAGACCCAGTACTTC
CDR3: CASSLGLQLAGGSETQYF
V: TRBV11-2
size: medium-sized
J: TRBJ2-5
D: TRBD2

DNA: TGTGCCAGCAGCTTTGGACAGGGGGAGACCCAGTACTTC
CDR3: CASSFGQGETQYF
V: TRBV7-3
size: many
J: TRBJ2-5
D: TRBD1

DNA: TGTGCCAGCAGCCCCCCAGTATCGGGCGAGCAGTACTTC
CDR3: CASSPPVSGEQYF
V: TRBV5-6
size: many
J: TRBJ2-7
D: NA

DNA: TGCAGTGCCGTGGCCCTGACAGGGGCTGGGGCCAACGTCCTGACTTTC
CDR3: CSAVALTGAGANVLTF
V: TRBV20-1
size: many
J: TRBJ2-6
D: TRBD1

DNA: TGTGCCAGCAGCTTAGCGCTAGCGGGAGCCATCCAAGAGACCCAGTACTTC
CDR3: CASSLALAGAIQETQYF
V: TRBV7-2
size: NA
J: TRBJ2-5
D: TRBD2

DNA: TGCGCCAGCAGCCAAGTCCCAAACAGGGGGGACACTGAAGCTTTCTTT
CDR3: CASSQVPNRGDTEAFF
V: TRBV4-1
size: few
J: TRBJ1-1
D: TRBD1

DNA: TGCAGCGTTGAAGAGGGAAGGACTCTTCTGACTGAAGCTTTCTTT
CDR3: CSVEEGRTLLTEAFF
V: TRBV29-1
size: few
J: TRBJ1-1
D: NA

DNA: TGCGCCAGCACCGTTCTAGCGGGAGGGGCCTACGAGCAGTACTTC
CDR3: CASTVLAGGAYEQYF
V: TRBV10-2
size: few
J: TRBJ2-7
D: TRBD2

DNA: TGTGCCAGCTCACCCTATTCCGGGACAGGGAATGGCTACACCTTC
CDR3: CASSPYSGTGNGYTF
V: TRBV18
size: few
J: TRBJ1-2
D: TRBD1

DNA: TGCAGCGTTGGGTTAGGGACCGAGACCCAGTACTTC
CDR3: CSVGLGTETQYF
V: TRBV29-1
size: many
J: TRBJ2-5
D: NA

DNA: TGTGCCAGCAGCAAACAGGGGGCCACCGGGGAGCTGTTTTTT
CDR3: CASSKQGATGELFF
V: TRBV7-9
size: few
J: TRBJ2-2
D: TRBD1

DNA: TGTGCCAGCACGACCCGCGGATGGGAGACCCAGTACTTC
CDR3: CASTTRGWETQYF
V: TRBV2
size: NA
J: TRBJ2-5
D: NA

DNA: TGTGCCAGCAGAACCCGAGGGGGCCCCGATTCCTACAATGAGCAGTTCTTC
CDR3: CASRTRGGPDSYNEQFF
V: TRBV27
size: NA
J: TRBJ2-1
D: TRBD1

DNA: TGTGTCAGCAGCTACGCTGGGAGGAGTGCGGGAGCCTCCGATACGCAGTATTTT
CDR3: CVSSYAGRSAGASDTQYF
V: TRBV7-6
size: NA
J: TRBJ2-3
D: TRBD2

DNA: TGTGCCAGCAGTTTACAGGAAGGAGTCGGTGGCTACACCTTC
CDR3: CASSLQEGVGGYTF
V: TRBV12-3/TRBV12-4
size: NA
J: TRBJ1-2
D: NA

DNA: TGTGCCAGCAGTTCGGGGGGGATCTGGAAGGAATACGAGCAGTACTTC
CDR3: CASSSGGIWKEYEQYF
V: TRBV6-5
size: NA
J: TRBJ2-7
D: TRBD2

DNA: TGTGCCAGCGCAGTCAATCAGGGGGACACTGAAGCTTTCTTT
CDR3: CASAVNQGDTEAFF
V: TRBV2
size: NA
J: TRBJ1-1
D: TRBD1

DNA: TGTGCCAGCAGTTTATCCCAGGGTCGCGAGCAGTACTTC
CDR3: CASSLSQGREQYF
V: TRBV27
size: many
J: TRBJ2-7
D: NA

DNA: TGTGCCAGCAGCTCACCGACAGTAGCCAAAAACATTCAGTACTTC
CDR3: CASSSPTVAKNIQYF
V: TRBV7-9
size: many
J: TRBJ2-4
D: NA

DNA: TGCAGTGCTAGAGGTGGGGAGGTCGCAGATACGCAGTATTTT
CDR3: CSARGGEVADTQYF
V: TRBV20-1
size: few
J: TRBJ2-3
D: NA

DNA: TGCGCCAGCAGCCAAGACGGCCTAGCGGGACGCATCAACTACAATGAGCAGTTCTTC
CDR3: CASSQDGLAGRINYNEQFF
V: TRBV4-1
size: few
J: TRBJ2-1
D: TRBD2

DNA: TGTGCCAGCAGTTTAAGGGGAGCAAACTATGGCTACACCTTC
CDR3: CASSLRGANYGYTF
V: TRBV12-3/TRBV12-4
size: NA
J: TRBJ1-2
D: NA

DNA: TGTGCCAGCAGTCCTATCCGGGACAGCCAAGGCTACACCTTC
CDR3: CASSPIRDSQGYTF
V: TRBV3-1
size: many
J: TRBJ1-2
D: TRBD1

DNA: TGTGCCAGCAGTGAGAGCATAGCGGGACGACTCATACCCACAGATACGCAGTATTTT
CDR3: CASSESIAGRLIPTDTQYF
V: TRBV6-1
size: few
J: TRBJ2-3
D: TRBD2

DNA: TGTGCCAGCAGTTTTTCCCCAGGGGTCACTGAAGCTTTCTTT
CDR3: CASSFSPGVTEAFF
V: TRBV12-3/TRBV12-4
size: NA
J: TRBJ1-1
D: NA

DNA: TGCGCCAGCAGCGGAGGGGGACCTAACTACGAGCAGTACTTC
CDR3: CASSGGGPNYEQYF
V: TRBV5-1
size: NA
J: TRBJ2-7
D: NA

DNA: TGTGCCAGCAGCTTAGCGAGAGGAAACACTGAAGCTTTCTTT
CDR3: CASSLARGNTEAFF
V: TRBV7-2
size: many
J: TRBJ1-1
D: NA